One and the same sample provided the 12 T cell receptor beta chains below, sequenced in a study of T cell responses to AZD1222 COVID-19 vaccine (dated by TCRdb to the early 2020s). In light of the paper, this sample's time point label describes: baseline before first vaccination. Explained via the paper, the treatment or condition label denotes: meningococcal conjugate vaccine given as trial control. The library was prepared using the immunoSEQ multiplex PCR assay. The table comes from immuneACCESS by way of TCRdb, which keeps in-frame sequences with V and J called. Part of the clones is missing from these tables; in studies checked, under half for an unresolved V gene and the rest for unknown reasons. This sample holds about 120,000 clones; around 89% were observed only once. Over 8.5% of the sample is in the top ten clones. The sequences come from peripheral blood, collected on day 0 of MenACWY control vaccination. The receptors come from an adult in good health.

The chain recombines TRBV7-3 with TRBJ2-1, with 12 bases fitting TRBD2. V shed 5 bases, J shed 4 bases, and the junction held 6 bases outside the gene matches. Germline V gene lookup returns CDR1 SGHTA and CDR2 FQGTGA. The CDR3 is 16 residues long. The chain's CDR3 is CASSPGLAGLYNEQFF. In DNA form, the CDR3 reads TGTGCCAGCAGCCCCGGACTAGCGGGATTATACAATGAGCAGTTCTTC.

The chain joins TRBV19 to TRBJ2-2; 12 nucleotides agree with TRBD2. V was clipped by 0 bases and J by 3 bases; unmatched bases: 5. This CDR3 contains 18 residues. Germline V gene data show CDR1 as LNHDA and CDR2 as SQIVND (reference sequence). The CDR3 DNA sequence: TGTGCCAGTAGTATAGATGGACTAGCGGGATTGGACACCGGGGAGCTGTTTTTT. It yields the protein CASSIDGLAGLDTGELFF.

V and J are TRBV11-3 and TRBJ2-7; TRBD2 agrees at 10 bases. The V and J ends lost 1 base and 4 bases, in that order; junction bases with no gene match: 4. The V gene's germline CDR1 is SGHNT and CDR2 YENEEA. This CDR3 contains 15 residues. The CDR3 is CASSLASSGSYEQYF. Here the CDR3 DNA reads TGTGCCAGCAGCTTAGCGTCTAGCGGGAGTTACGAGCAGTACTTC.

The rearrangement joins TRBV11-2 to TRBJ1-3, with D unresolved. V was shortened by 1 base and J by 4 bases, with 8 bases between the two germline ends. The CDR3 is 14 amino acids. The germline V gene encodes CDR1 SGHAT and CDR2 FQNNGV. CDR3 amino acids: CASSLGGNGNTIYF. The CDR3 nucleotides are TGTGCCAGCAGCTTAGGAGGTAACGGAAACACCATATATTTT.

The V call is TRBV29-1, the J call TRBJ1-2, with D uncertain. This CDR3 comprises 11 residues. V lost 3 bases and J lost 4, with 6 bases in between. The germline CDR1 and CDR2 sequences are SQVTM and ANQGSEA. CDR3 amino acids: CSVDAVYGYTF. In nucleotides, the CDR3 is TGCAGCGTTGACGCAGTCTATGGCTACACCTTC.

This rearrangement joins TRBV5-1 to TRBJ2-1; D is possibly TRBD2 (5 bases). This CDR3 is built from 13 residues. Germline CDR1 and CDR2: SGHRS and YFSETQ. V was shortened by 2 bases and J by 7 bases, with 10 bases between the two germline ends. The CDR3 spells CASSFRDPNEQFF. The CDR3 DNA reads as TGCGCCAGCAGCTTTCGGGATCCAAATGAGCAGTTCTTC. Together with reference TRBV5-1 and TRBJ2-1, the CDR3 gives the full variable domain: KAGVTQTPRYLIKTRGQQVTLSCSPISGHRSVSWYQQTPGQGLQFLFEYFSETQRNKGNFPGRFSGRQFSNSRSEMNVSTLELGDSALYLCASSFRDPNEQFFGPGTRLTVL.

This chain links TRBV7-9 with TRBJ2-3; no reliable D call. Germline CDR1 and CDR2: SEHNR and FQNEAQ (reference sequence). Trimming took off 2 bases at V and 0 bases at J, with 6 bases between the two ends. The CDR3 has 14 residues. Written as DNA, the CDR3 is TGTGCCAGCAGCTTAATCGCGAGCACAGATACGCAGTATTTT. It encodes CASSLIASTDTQYF.

J is TRBJ2-1 and V is TRBV7-3; TRBD2 is a possible D gene (5 bases). Trimming stripped 4 bases from V and 9 bases from J, with 13 bases between. Germline V gene sequence: CDR1 SGHTA, CDR2 FQGTGA. The CDR3 has 13 residues. Here the CDR3 reads CASSSRGAGEQFF. Written as DNA, the CDR3 is TGTGCCAGCAGCTCCCGGGGAGCCGGTGAGCAGTTCTTC.

The chain joins TRBV7-8 to TRBJ1-2; a possible D gene is TRBD1 (6 bases). This CDR3 spans 17 amino acids. The ends were cut back, 1 base at V and 4 bases at J, with 19 bases in the middle. Germline CDR1 is SGHVS and CDR2 is FQNEAQ. The CDR3 sequence: CASSLDREGRVGYGYTF. The DNA for the CDR3 is TGTGCCAGCAGCTTAGACAGGGAGGGAAGGGTTGGCTATGGCTACACCTTC.

The CDR3 sequence: CASSPQERFTDTQYF. For the CDR3, the DNA is TGTGCCAGCAGCCCCCAGGAGCGGTTCACAGATACGCAGTATTTT. This chain links TRBV7-6 with TRBJ2-3; possible D gene TRBD2, 5 bases. V dropped 5 bases and J dropped 2 bases, with 14 bases sitting between them. The CDR3 has 15 residues. Germline lookup yields CDR1 SGHVS and CDR2 FNYEAQ.

The chain links TRBV12-3 or TRBV12-4 to TRBJ1-5; D is unresolved. The CDR3 covers 13 residues. The germline V and J ends were trimmed by 5 bases and 4 bases, with 9 bases remaining between them. CDR3 DNA sequence: TGTGCCAGCAGTCCCCCCGGGAATCAGCCCCAGCATTTT. Encoded protein: CASSPPGNQPQHF.

The chain employs TRBV2 and TRBJ2-7, with TRBD1 as a possible D gene (5 bases). Trimming removed 4 bases from V and 6 bases from J, with 16 bases in between. The germline V gene has CDR1 SNHLY and CDR2 FYNNEI. This CDR3 contains 14 residues. CDR3 coding DNA: TGTGCCAGCAGTGTCCCAGACAGTCTCCGCGAGCAGTACTTC. Translated, it gives CASSVPDSLREQYF.